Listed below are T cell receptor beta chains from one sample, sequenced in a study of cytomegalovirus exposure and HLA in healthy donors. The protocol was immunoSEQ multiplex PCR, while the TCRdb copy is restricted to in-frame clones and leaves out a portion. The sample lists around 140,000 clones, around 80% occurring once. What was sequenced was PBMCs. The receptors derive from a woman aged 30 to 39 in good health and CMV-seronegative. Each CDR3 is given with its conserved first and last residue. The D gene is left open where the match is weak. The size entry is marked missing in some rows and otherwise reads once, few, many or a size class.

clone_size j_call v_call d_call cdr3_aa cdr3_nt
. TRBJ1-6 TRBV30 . CAWSVGQGNSPLHF TGTGCCTGGAGTGTCGGCCAGGGTAACTCACCCCTCCACTTT
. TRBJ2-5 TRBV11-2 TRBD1 CASSLGQGVDQYF TGTGCCAGCAGCTTAGGACAGGGGGTGGACCAGTACTTC
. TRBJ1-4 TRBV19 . CASSITGRTNEKLFF TGTGCCAGTAGTATAACAGGGCGAACTAATGAAAAACTGTTTTTT
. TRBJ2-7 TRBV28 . CATVETGISYEQYF TGTGCCACCGTGGAGACGGGTATCTCCTACGAGCAGTACTTC
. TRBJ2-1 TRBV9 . CASSVAGGTPRGEQFF TGTGCCAGCAGCGTAGCTGGCGGGACCCCAAGGGGTGAGCAGTTCTTC
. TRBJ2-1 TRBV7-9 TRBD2 CASSPPGLGPHGDNEQFF TGTGCCAGCAGCCCCCCGGGACTAGGCCCTCATGGAGACAATGAGCAGTTCTTC
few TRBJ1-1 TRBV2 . CASSGTQGTEAFF TGTGCCAGCAGTGGGACGCAGGGGACTGAAGCTTTCTTT
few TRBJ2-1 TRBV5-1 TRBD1 CASGQEEGDEQFF TGCGCCAGCGGACAGGAAGAAGGTGATGAGCAGTTCTTC
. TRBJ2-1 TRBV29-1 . CSVAVSSYNEQFF TGCAGCGTAGCGGTAAGCTCCTACAATGAGCAGTTCTTC
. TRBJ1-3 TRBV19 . CASSSGVSGNTIYF TGTGCCAGTAGCTCTGGAGTCTCTGGAAACACCATATATTTT
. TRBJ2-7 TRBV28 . CASSLYRYEQYF TGTGCCAGCAGTTTATACAGATACGAGCAGTACTTC
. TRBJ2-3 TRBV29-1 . CSVAGRTTDTQYF TGCAGCGTTGCGGGTCGAACCACAGATACGCAGTATTTT
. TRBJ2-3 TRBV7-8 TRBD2 CASSLMFQRGGADTQYF TGTGCCAGCAGCTTAATGTTTCAGCGGGGGGGGGCAGATACGCAGTATTTT
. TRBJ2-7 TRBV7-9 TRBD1 CASSATGGFEQYF TGTGCCAGCAGCGCGACAGGGGGCTTCGAGCAGTACTTC
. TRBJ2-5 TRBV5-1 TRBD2 CASSSRLAQETQYF TGCGCCAGCAGCTCCAGACTAGCCCAAGAGACCCAGTACTTC
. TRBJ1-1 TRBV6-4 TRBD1 CASSRDRDTEAFF TGTGCCAGCAGCAGGGACAGAGACACTGAAGCTTTCTTT
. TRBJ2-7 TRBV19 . CASSISRVPYEQYF TGTGCCAGTAGTATCTCCAGGGTTCCCTACGAGCAGTACTTC
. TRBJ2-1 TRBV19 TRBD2 CASSVTSGANEQFF TGTGCCAGTAGTGTGACTAGCGGGGCAAATGAGCAGTTCTTC
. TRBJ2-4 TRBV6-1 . CASTAGQAKNIQYF TGTGCCAGCACCGCGGGACAGGCCAAAAACATTCAGTACTTC
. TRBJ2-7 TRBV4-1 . CASSQGALQVSPQYF TGCGCCAGCAGCCAAGGCGCGCTCCAAGTCTCGCCGCAGTACTTC
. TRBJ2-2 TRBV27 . CASKRLQGPGELFF TGTGCCAGCAAACGACTCCAGGGGCCCGGGGAGCTGTTTTTT
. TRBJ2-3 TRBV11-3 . CASSPQAGSDTQYF TGTGCCAGCAGCCCACAGGCGGGGTCAGATACGCAGTATTTT
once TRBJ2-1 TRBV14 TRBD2 CASSRLLAGAHNEQFF TGTGCCAGCAGCCGTCTCCTAGCGGGGGCCCACAATGAGCAGTTCTTC
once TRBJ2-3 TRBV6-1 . CASRMGGGPTDTQYF TGTGCCAGCAGAATGGGGGGGGGCCCCACAGATACGCAGTATTTT
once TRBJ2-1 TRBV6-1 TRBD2 CASSERLAGGLNEQFF TGTGCCAGCAGTGAAAGACTAGCGGGAGGGCTCAATGAGCAGTTCTTC
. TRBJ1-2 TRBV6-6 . CASRTQGSNYGYTF TGTGCCAGCCGGACCCAGGGATCTAACTATGGCTACACCTTC
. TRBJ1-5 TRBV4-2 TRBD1 CASSQFLTGRGQPQHF TGTGCCAGCAGCCAATTCCTGACAGGGCGAGGTCAGCCCCAGCATTTT
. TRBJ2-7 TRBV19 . CASSMVAGVNEQYF TGTGCCAGTAGTATGGTGGCAGGGGTTAACGAGCAGTACTTC
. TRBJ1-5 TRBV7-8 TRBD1 CASSLVGQDNQPQHF TGTGCCAGCAGCTTAGTCGGACAGGACAATCAGCCCCAGCATTTT
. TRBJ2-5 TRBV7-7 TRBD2 CASSFGLAGGQETQYF TGTGCCAGCAGCTTCGGACTAGCGGGAGGTCAAGAGACCCAGTACTTC
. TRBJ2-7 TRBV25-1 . CASQRAGRGEQYF TGTGCCAGCCAGCGGGCGGGCCGCGGCGAGCAGTACTTC
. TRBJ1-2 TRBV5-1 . CASSLDSGGAYGYTF TGCGCCAGCAGCTTGGATTCGGGGGGGGCGTATGGCTACACCTTC
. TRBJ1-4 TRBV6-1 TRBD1 CASSFDGTVHEKLFF TGTGCCAGCAGCTTTGACGGGACAGTCCATGAAAAACTGTTTTTT
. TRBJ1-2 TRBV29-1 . CSVEPAGFSGYTF TGCAGCGTTGAGCCCGCAGGGTTTAGTGGCTACACCTTC
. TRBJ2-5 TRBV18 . CASSLPGEETQYF TGTGCCAGCTCACTCCCCGGGGAGGAGACCCAGTACTTC
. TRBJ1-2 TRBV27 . CASSSPANYGYTF TGTGCCAGCAGTTCCCCGGCTAACTATGGCTACACCTTC
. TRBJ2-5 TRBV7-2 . CASSLQETQYF TGTGCCAGCTCCCTACAGGAGACCCAGTACTTC
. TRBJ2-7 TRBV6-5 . CASRGGGWREQYF TGTGCCAGCAGGGGCGGGGGCTGGCGTGAGCAGTACTTC
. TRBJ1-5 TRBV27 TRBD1 CASSLHGQGRQPQHF TGTGCCAGCAGTTTACATGGACAGGGGAGGCAGCCCCAGCATTTT
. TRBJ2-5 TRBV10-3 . CAISESRSQETQYF TGTGCCATCAGTGAGTCCCGCAGCCAAGAGACCCAGTACTTC
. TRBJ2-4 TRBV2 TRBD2 CASSEATGLAGGFKNIQYF TGTGCCAGCAGTGAAGCCACAGGACTAGCGGGGGGTTTCAAAAACATTCAGTACTTC
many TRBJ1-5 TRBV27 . CASSSYQAPNQPQHF TGTGCCAGCAGTTCCTACCAGGCTCCTAATCAGCCCCAGCATTTT
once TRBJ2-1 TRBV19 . CASSIAGSYNEQFF TGTGCCAGTAGTATAGCGGGGAGCTACAATGAGCAGTTCTTC
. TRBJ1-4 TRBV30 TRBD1 CAWSVEGANEKLFF TGTGCCTGGAGTGTAGAGGGGGCGAATGAAAAACTGTTTTTT
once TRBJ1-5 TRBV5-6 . CASSLGGGNQPQHF TGTGCCAGCAGCTTGGGGGGGGGCAATCAGCCCCAGCATTTT
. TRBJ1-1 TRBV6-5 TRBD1 CATQNRGRTLTEAFF TGTGCCACGCAAAACAGGGGGCGCACGTTGACTGAAGCTTTCTTT
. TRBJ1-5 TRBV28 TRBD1 CASSVGTGRNQPQHF TGTGCCAGCAGTGTAGGGACAGGGAGAAATCAGCCCCAGCATTTT
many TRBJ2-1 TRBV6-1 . CASSERLANYNEQFF TGTGCCAGCAGTGAACGTCTAGCTAACTACAATGAGCAGTTCTTC
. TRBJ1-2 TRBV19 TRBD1 CASSTGGYGYTF TGTGCCAGTAGTACAGGGGGCTATGGCTACACCTTC
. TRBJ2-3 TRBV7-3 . CASSLMGSTDTQYF TGTGCCAGCAGCTTAATGGGCAGCACAGATACGCAGTATTTT
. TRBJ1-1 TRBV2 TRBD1 CASSVWDRWGNTEAFF TGTGCCAGCAGTGTTTGGGACAGATGGGGGAACACTGAAGCTTTCTTT
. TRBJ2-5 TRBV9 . CASSVATGIRETQYF TGTGCCAGCAGCGTAGCGACGGGGATACGAGAGACCCAGTACTTC
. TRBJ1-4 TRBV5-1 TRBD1 CASSFGQGTGEKLFF TGCGCCAGCAGCTTTGGACAGGGGACAGGTGAAAAACTGTTTTTT
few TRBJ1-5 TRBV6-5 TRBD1 CASSFDRDQPQHF TGTGCCAGCAGTTTCGACAGGGATCAGCCCCAGCATTTT
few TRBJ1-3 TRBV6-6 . CASSSLGRGNTIYF TGTGCCAGCAGTTCCCTAGGGAGGGGAAACACCATATATTTT
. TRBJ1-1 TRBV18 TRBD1 CASSEGQGEVTEAFF TGTGCCAGCTCAGAAGGACAGGGTGAAGTCACTGAAGCTTTCTTT
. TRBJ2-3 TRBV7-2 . CASSLRGVPETSQYF TGTGCCAGCAGCTTACGCGGGGTTCCCGAAACTTCGCAGTATTTT
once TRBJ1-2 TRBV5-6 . CASSSPHRDPDGYTF TGTGCCAGCAGCTCCCCTCACAGGGACCCGGATGGCTACACCTTC